Below, 3 T cell receptor beta chains from the same sample are listed, as sequenced in a study of shared clonotypes between healthy human individuals. TCRdb keeps only in-frame clones here, not all; method: immunoSEQ multiplex PCR. The table records about 1 million clones, approximately 80% of them present only once. Sequencing input: memory CD4+ T cells from PBMCs. Documented subset: CD45RA-negative fraction. The receptors come from a man in his late teens or twenties in good health. Some clones in this sample may be carry-over from other donors' samples.

This chain links TRBV7-3 with TRBJ1-3, with D possibly matching TRBD1 (6 bases). This CDR3 has 15 residues. Per germline, CDR1 SGHTA and CDR2 FQGTGA. Trimming pared 5 bases from V and 1 base from J, leaving 12 bases between. This CDR3 is CASSLQGSSGNTIYF. The CDR3 DNA sequence: TGTGCCAGCAGCCTACAGGGTTCGTCTGGAAACACCATATATTTT.

The rearrangement joins TRBV7-9 to TRBJ2-2; D gene ambiguous. V was pared by 5 bases and J by 7 bases, with 8 bases between. CDR3 length: 12 amino acids. Germline values: CDR1 SEHNR, CDR2 FQNEAQ (reference sequence). The chain's CDR3 is CASSPRSGELFF. CDR3 coding DNA: TGTGCCAGCAGCCCCCGTAGCGGGGAGCTGTTTTTT.

In nucleotides, the CDR3 is TGTGCCAGCAGTTTATTACCCCCAGCGGGAGGAAACACAGATACGCAGTATTTT. It translates to CASSLLPPAGGNTDTQYF. V usage is TRBV27 and J usage is TRBJ2-3, with 9 bases identical to TRBD2. CDR1 is MNHEY, CDR2 SMNVEV, per germline (reference sequence). V was clipped by 1 base and J by 2 bases; unmatched bases: 10. The CDR3 loop spans 18 amino acids.